This is a list of T cell receptor beta chains from one sample in a study of Ad26.COV2.S vaccination and SARS-CoV-2 variants. This table comes from immunoSEQ multiplex PCR, and its TCRdb copy is limited to in-frame clones, with some not included. This sample has about 350,000 clones, with approximately 86% found just once. The source was peripheral blood, collected in a trial of Ad26.COV2.S vaccine versus placebo. The receptors stem from a person between 18 and 65 years old who received the Ad26.COV2.S COVID-19 vaccine or a placebo. CDR3s leave out the opening cysteine and the closing phenylalanine or tryptophan.

j_gene | v_gene | CDR3aa
TRBJ2-1 | TRBV24-1 | ATSAAQGLAGDNEQF
TRBJ1-4 | TRBV20-1 | SAKVNEKLF
TRBJ2-7 | TRBV27 | ATSGSAGGSYEQY
TRBJ1-5 | TRBV9 | ASSVGRGGGGSNQPQH
TRBJ1-2 | TRBV5-4 | ASSLVTANYGYT
TRBJ2-5 | TRBV24-1 | ATSDLGTSGEETQY
TRBJ1-1 | TRBV5-5 | ASSFSFNGMNTEAF
TRBJ2-1 | TRBV19 | ASSIVNSNEQF
TRBJ1-3 | TRBV4-3 | ASSQDRAPSGNTIY
TRBJ1-5 | TRBV7-2 | ASSLVRGQNQPQH
TRBJ2-1 | TRBV4-3 | ASSTRTYSSYNEQF
TRBJ2-6 | TRBV28 | ASRLNRDRGLFSGANVLT
TRBJ1-2 | TRBV10-3 | AISGRQGHGYT
TRBJ2-1 | TRBV9 | ASSVGLGAYNEQF
TRBJ2-7 | TRBV4-1 | ASSTGQGGGYEQY
TRBJ2-5 | TRBV19 | ASSIVGQGETQY
TRBJ2-5 | TRBV18 | ASSKVGTGQETQY
TRBJ2-1 | TRBV7-9 | ASSLVLPGQGRF
TRBJ2-7 | TRBV24-1 | ATSDTVAQY
TRBJ2-3 | TRBV7-2 | ASSLVGLAGGTDTQY
TRBJ1-5 | TRBV4-1 | ASSQQLNQPQH
TRBJ1-4 | TRBV6-5 | ASSYSEGKNEKLF
TRBJ2-1 | TRBV19 | ASSPPVSHEQF
TRBJ1-2 | TRBV4-2 | ASSQGNGGGYT
TRBJ1-4 | TRBV19 | ASSTATNEKLF
TRBJ1-2 | TRBV2 | ASSGARGNYGYT
TRBJ1-2 | TRBV7-2 | ASSYRAERGGYT
TRBJ2-1 | TRBV6-2/TRBV6-3 | ASSYSTGLAGPRQF
TRBJ2-1 | TRBV5-6 | ASSVASAGLLYNEQF
TRBJ1-1 | TRBV12-3/TRBV12-4 | ASSLSGNTEAF
TRBJ1-4 | TRBV6-2/TRBV6-3 | ASSRGQGTEKLF
TRBJ2-1 | TRBV10-3 | AIRGASGAYNEQF
TRBJ1-1 | TRBV19 | ASSITGTMNTEAF
TRBJ1-4 | TRBV7-9 | ASSLSAATSLF
TRBJ2-3 | TRBV20-1 | SASEPRGLPTDTQY
TRBJ2-3 | TRBV28 | ASRRSTDTQY
TRBJ1-4 | TRBV6-1 | ASSEDRGRFEKLF
TRBJ2-5 | TRBV6-2/TRBV6-3 | ASSLGTPRERETQY
TRBJ2-7 | TRBV4-3 | ASSQGPGAGPREQY